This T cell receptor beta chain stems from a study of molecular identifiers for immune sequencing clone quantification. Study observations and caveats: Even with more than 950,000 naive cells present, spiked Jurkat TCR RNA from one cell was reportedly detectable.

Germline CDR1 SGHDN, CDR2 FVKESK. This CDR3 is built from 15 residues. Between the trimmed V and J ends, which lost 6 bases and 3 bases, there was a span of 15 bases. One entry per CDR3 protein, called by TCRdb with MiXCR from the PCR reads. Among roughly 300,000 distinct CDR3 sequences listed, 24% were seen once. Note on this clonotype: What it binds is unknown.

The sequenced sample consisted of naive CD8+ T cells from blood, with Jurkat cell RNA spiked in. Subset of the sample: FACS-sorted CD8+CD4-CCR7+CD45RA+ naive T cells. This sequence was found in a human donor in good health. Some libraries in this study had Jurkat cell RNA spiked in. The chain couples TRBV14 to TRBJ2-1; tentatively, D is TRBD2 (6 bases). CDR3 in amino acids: CASRGRGVGYNEQFF. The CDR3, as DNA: TGTGCCAGCAGAGGGCGCGGGGTTGGCTACAATGAGCAGTTCTTC.